What follows describes a single T cell receptor (beta chain). What it binds is unknown. Donors had no recently reported acute infections or vaccinations and were HIV-negative. The germline CDR1 and CDR2 sequences are ENHRY and SYGVKD. The CDR3 length is 15 residues. Trimming cost V 5 bases and J 5 bases, with 17 bases left between them. The sample belongs to a study of shared clonotypes between healthy human individuals. Across the study: Aged 18 to 49, the donors were two women and three men.

Generated by immunoSEQ multiplex PCR, the TCRdb table keeps only in-frame clones and is missing some. The sample records millions of clones, roughly 92% being singletons. Study observations and caveats: On the whole, naive subsets had larger estimated richness than memory subsets had. Non-shared clonotypes displayed generation probabilities falling below those of clonotypes present in all four donors.

The chain has TRBV10-3 and TRBJ2-3; D might be TRBD2 (6 bases). The specimen was naive CD4+ T cells sorted from blood. The subset is: CD45RA+ positively selected. The origin of this receptor is a man aged 18 to 29 in good health. The CDR3 DNA sequence: TGTGCCATCAGTCACCCGGGAGCCGGGGAAGATACGCAGTATTTT. Its translation: CAISHPGAGEDTQYF.